Below, one TCR beta chain is given with its context. This record belongs to a study of blood T cell repertoires in COVID-19. Study details: The United States, Italy and Spain were the sources of the acute and convalescent COVID-19 samples. The analysed material was cDNA or gDNA that came from T cells, B-cell-depleted T cells, or PBMCs.

CDR1 and CDR2 (germline): MNHNY, SVGAGI (reference sequence). V was pared by 6 bases and J by 4 bases, with 12 bases between. The CDR3 loop spans 13 amino acids. Per the study methods: Quantification of nucleated cells was approximated via reference gene primer amplification. Here immunoSEQ multiplex PCR was the method, and the copy in TCRdb shows in-frame clones only, minus some. The V and J calls and the clone size are those of that table, but D and trimming were determined from the DNA. The sample includes over 150,000 clones, around 80% of them seen just once. It was during active infection that Seattle patients were enrolled and then longitudinally followed.

Specimen: peripheral blood. The sequence was collected from a middle-aged woman with COVID-19, enrolled during active disease. This chain connects TRBV6-6 to TRBJ1-2; D is possibly TRBD1 (6 bases). CDR3 region: CASRHRELYGYTF. The CDR3 nucleotides read TGTGCCAGCAGACACAGGGAGCTCTATGGCTACACCTTC.